One and the same sample provided the 2 T cell receptor beta chains below, sequenced in a study of tumor-infiltrating lymphocytes in oesophageal squamous cell carcinoma. TCRdb re-analysed the PCR reads in MiXCR, keeping a single row per CDR3 protein. Among fewer than 20,000 distinct CDR3 sequences listed, less than 55% were seen once. Sequencing was carried out using blood. The receptors were sampled from a female donor with esophageal squamous cell carcinoma.

V gene TRBV10-3 combines with J gene TRBJ2-7, with TRBD2 identical over 11 bases. With 6 bases clipped from V and 4 bases from J, the junction kept 8 bases outside the gene matches. The germline V gene encodes CDR1 ENHRY and CDR2 SYGVKD. This CDR3 is built from 15 residues. CDR3 in DNA: TGTGCCATCAGAGGGACTAGCGGAGGGGGGTACGAGCAGTACTTC. Translating it yields CAIRGTSGGGYEQYF.

V is TRBV11-2 and J is TRBJ2-7; D gene ambiguous. TRBJ2-1 matches the DNA end more closely, so the J call is doubtful. This CDR3 comprises 13 residues. Germline CDR1 reads SGHAT; CDR2 reads FQNNGV. The CDR3 spells CASSLILGEQQFF. The CDR3 DNA is TGTGCCAGCAGCTTAATCTTGGGTGAGCAGCAGTTCTTC.